Listed here is a single T cell receptor beta chain. Its target is not known. The data stem from a study of blood T cells in healthy people across ages. Study findings and constraints: When set beside aged donors, long-lived donors presented more naive CD4+ cells and higher diversity.

Through a sample-barcoded 5' primer and a J-beta primer mix, a second PCR was run for roughly 7 to 12 cycles. A template-switch adaptor with 12 random nucleotides tagged each cDNA molecule. One entry per CDR3 protein, called by TCRdb with MiXCR from the 5' RACE reads. The table has fewer than 1,200,000 distinct CDR3 sequences, roughly 24% seen once. This CDR3 has 10 amino acids. Germline CDR1 and CDR2: SQVTM and ANQGSEA. Trimming left V 8 bases short and J 7 bases short, with 11 bases between. These same records also appear under a second study, on T cells of mothers and their children. As reported in that work: All extracted RNA went into cDNA synthesis, about 1.6 ug per 15 ul. A primer called M1S, used in the second PCR, added sample barcodes and 2-4 random nucleotides.

The rearrangement joins TRBV29-1 to TRBJ1-1; D remains unclear. The receptor comes from a girl aged 2 to 9 in good health. Sequencing was carried out using blood. The CDR3: CSSAPIEAFF. The CDR3 DNA sequence: TGCAGCTCAGCCCCCATTGAAGCTTTCTTT.